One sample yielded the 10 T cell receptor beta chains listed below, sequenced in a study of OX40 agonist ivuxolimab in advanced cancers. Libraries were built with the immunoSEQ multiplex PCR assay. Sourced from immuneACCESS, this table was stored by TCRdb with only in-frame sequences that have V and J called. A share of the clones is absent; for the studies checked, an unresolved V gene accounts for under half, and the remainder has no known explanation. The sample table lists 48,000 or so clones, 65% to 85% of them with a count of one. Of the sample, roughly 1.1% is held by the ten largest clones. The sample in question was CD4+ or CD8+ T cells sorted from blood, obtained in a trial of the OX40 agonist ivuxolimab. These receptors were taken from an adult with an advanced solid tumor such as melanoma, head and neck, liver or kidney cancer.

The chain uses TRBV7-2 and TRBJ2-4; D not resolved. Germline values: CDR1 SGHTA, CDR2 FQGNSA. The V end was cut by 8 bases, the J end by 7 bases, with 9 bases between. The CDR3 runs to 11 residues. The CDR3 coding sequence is TGTGCCAGCTCGCGGCGGAACATTCAGTACTTC. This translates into CASSRRNIQYF.

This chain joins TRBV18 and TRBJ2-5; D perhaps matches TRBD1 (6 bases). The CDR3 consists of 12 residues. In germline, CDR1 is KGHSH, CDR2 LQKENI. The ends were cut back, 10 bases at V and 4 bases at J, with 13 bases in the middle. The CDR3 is CANEQGRETQYF. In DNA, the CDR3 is TGTGCCAATGAACAGGGTCGAGAGACCCAGTACTTC.

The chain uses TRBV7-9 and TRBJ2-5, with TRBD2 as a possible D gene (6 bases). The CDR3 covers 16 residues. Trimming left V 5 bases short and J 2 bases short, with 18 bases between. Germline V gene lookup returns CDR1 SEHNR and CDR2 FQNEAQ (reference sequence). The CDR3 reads CASSPLGGGAQETQYF. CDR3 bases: TGTGCCAGCAGCCCCCTAGGTGGAGGGGCTCAAGAGACCCAGTACTTC. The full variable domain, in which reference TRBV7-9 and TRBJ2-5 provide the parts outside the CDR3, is DTGVSQNPRHKITKRGQNVTFRCDPISEHNRLYWYRQTLGQGPEFLTYFQNEAQLEKSRLLSDRFSAERPKGSFSTLEIQRTEQGDSAMYLCASSPLGGGAQETQYFGPGTRLLVL.

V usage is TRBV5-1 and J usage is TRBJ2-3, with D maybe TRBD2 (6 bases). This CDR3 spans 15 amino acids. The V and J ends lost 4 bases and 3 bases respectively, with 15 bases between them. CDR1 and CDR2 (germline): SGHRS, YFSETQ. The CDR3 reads CASSPGTQRTDTQYF. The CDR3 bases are TGCGCCAGCAGCCCCGGGACTCAACGGACAGATACGCAGTATTTT.

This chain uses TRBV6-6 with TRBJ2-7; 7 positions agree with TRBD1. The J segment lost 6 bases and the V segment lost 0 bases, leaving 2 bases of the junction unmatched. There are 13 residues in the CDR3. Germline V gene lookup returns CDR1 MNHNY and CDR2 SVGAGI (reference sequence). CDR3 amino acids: CASSYSNRGEQYF. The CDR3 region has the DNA TGTGCCAGCAGTTACTCGAACAGGGGCGAGCAGTACTTC.

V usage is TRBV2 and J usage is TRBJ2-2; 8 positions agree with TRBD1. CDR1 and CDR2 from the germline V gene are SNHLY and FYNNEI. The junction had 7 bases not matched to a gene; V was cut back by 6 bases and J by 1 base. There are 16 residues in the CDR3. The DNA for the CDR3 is TGTGCCAGCAGGGCCACTACAGGGGGGAACACCGGGGAGCTGTTTTTT. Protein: CASRATTGGNTGELFF.

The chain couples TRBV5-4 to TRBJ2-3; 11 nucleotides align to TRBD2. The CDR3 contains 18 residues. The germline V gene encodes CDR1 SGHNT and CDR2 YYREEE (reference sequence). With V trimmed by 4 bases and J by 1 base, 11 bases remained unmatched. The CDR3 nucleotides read TGTGCCAGCAGCAAATTAGCGGGGGGGGCTGATGGCACAGATACGCAGTATTTT. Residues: CASSKLAGGADGTDTQYF. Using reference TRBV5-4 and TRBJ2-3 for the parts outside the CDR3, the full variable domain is ETGVTQSPTHLIKTRGQQVTLRCSSQSGHNTVSWYQQALGQGPQFIFQYYREEENGRGNFPPRFSGLQFPNYSSELNVNALELDDSALYLCASSKLAGGADGTDTQYFGPGTRLTVL.

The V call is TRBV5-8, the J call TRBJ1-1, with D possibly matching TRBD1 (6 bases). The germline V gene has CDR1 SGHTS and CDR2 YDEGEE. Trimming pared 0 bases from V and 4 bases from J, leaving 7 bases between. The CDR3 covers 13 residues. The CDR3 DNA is TGTGCCAGCAGCTTGGGCAGGGGCACTGAAGCTTTCTTT. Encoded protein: CASSLGRGTEAFF.

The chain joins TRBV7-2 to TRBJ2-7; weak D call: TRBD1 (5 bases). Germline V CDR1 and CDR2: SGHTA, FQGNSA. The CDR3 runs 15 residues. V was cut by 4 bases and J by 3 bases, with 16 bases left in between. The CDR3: CASSSPSRRGYEQYF. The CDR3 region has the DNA TGTGCCAGCAGCTCCCCAAGCCGTAGGGGCTACGAGCAGTACTTC. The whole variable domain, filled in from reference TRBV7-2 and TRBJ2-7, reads GAGVSQSPSNKVTEKGKDVELRCDPISGHTALYWYRQSLGQGLEFLIYFQGNSAPDKSGLPSDRFSAERTGGSVSTLTIQRTQQEDSAVYLCASSSPSRRGYEQYFGPGTRLTVT.

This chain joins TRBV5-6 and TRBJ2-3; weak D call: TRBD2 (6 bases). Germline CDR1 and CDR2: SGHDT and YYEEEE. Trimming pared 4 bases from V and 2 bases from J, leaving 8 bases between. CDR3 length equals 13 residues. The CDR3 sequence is CASSRGITDTQYF. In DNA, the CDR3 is TGTGCCAGCAGCCGGGGGATCACAGATACGCAGTATTTT. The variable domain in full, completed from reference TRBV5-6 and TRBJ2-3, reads DAGVTQSPTHLIKTRGQQVTLRCSPKSGHDTVSWYQQALGQGPQFIFQYYEEEERQRGNFPDRFSGHQFPNYSSELNVNALLLGDSALYLCASSRGITDTQYFGPGTRLTVL.